The 32 T cell receptor beta chains listed next were all sequenced from one sample in a study of T cells in Graves' hyperthyroidism and ophthalmopathy (dated by TCRdb to the late 2010s). Preparation of the library involved multiplex PCR. The sequencer was an Illumina HiSeq 2000. TCR beta CDR3 regions were amplified from RNA transcripts. The first round of RT-PCR for the TCR CDR3 was performed with the HTBI primer set and the Qiagen OneStep RT-PCR kit. In-frame beta chains were kept once TCRdb had trimmed the public reads at Q25 with fastp and called clones with MiXCR. Records with the same CDR3 protein are collapsed into one entry carrying the most frequent genes and DNA. The sample table holds about 560,000 distinct CDR3 sequences, of which roughly a sixth were seen once. The biggest ten clones account for approximately 20% of the sample. Sequencing was done on a sample of blood. The receptors derive from a young woman with Graves' hyperthyroidism.

This clonotype was counted only a few times. Here the CDR3 reads CATSPGIEYGYTF. The CDR3 region has the DNA TGTGCCACCAGCCCCGGGATTGAGTATGGCTACACCTTC. The chain uses TRBV15 and TRBJ1-2, with D unresolved. CDR3 length: 13 residues. V was clipped by 5 bases and J by 5 bases, with 12 bases between them. Per the germline V gene, CDR1 is LNHNV and CDR2 is YYDKDF (reference sequence).

This clonotype showed up many times. V usage is TRBV15 and J usage is TRBJ2-7; maybe TRBD1 (5 bases). CDR3 length equals 14 residues. Germline assignment: CDR1 LNHNV and CDR2 YYDKDF (reference sequence). With 5 bases removed from V and 2 bases from J, the gap between germline ends came to 13 bases. The CDR3 region is CATSLQEFAYEQYF. The CDR3 nucleotides are TGTGCCACCAGCCTACAGGAATTTGCCTACGAGCAGTACTTC.

This clonotype came up a few times. The chain uses TRBV29-1 and TRBJ2-6; D is ambiguous. This CDR3 is built from 13 residues. Germline values: CDR1 SQVTM, CDR2 ANQGSEA. V was pared by 7 bases and J by 0 bases, with 7 bases between. The CDR3: CSAQNSGANVLTF. DNA of the CDR3: TGCAGCGCCCAGAACTCTGGGGCCAACGTCCTGACTTTC.

The CDR3 spells CATSRDRGGGNTIYF. CDR3 in DNA: TGTGCCACCAGCAGAGATCGAGGGGGCGGAAACACCATATATTTT. This chain connects TRBV15 to TRBJ1-3; 7 bases match TRBD1. CDR1 and CDR2 from the germline V gene are LNHNV and YYDKDF (reference sequence). The CDR3 is 15 amino acids. The ends lost 0 bases at V and 4 bases at J; junction bases unmatched: 3.

This clonotype was seen at least ten times. This chain joins TRBV11-2 and TRBJ2-3; 7 bases are shared with TRBD2. After removal of 5 bases from V and 0 bases from J, the junction contained 8 bases not matched to a gene. This CDR3 is built from 16 residues. Looked up from germline, CDR1 is SGHAT and CDR2 is FQNNGV. The CDR3 nucleotides are TGTGCCAGCAGCCGGACTAGGCTCACTAGCACAGATACGCAGTATTTT. It yields the protein CASSRTRLTSTDTQYF.

This clonotype was detected ten times or more. The chain carries TRBV12-3 or TRBV12-4 and TRBJ2-3; D is uncertain. The CDR3 runs to 15 residues. The V end lost 6 bases, the J end lost 2 bases, and 15 bases lay between the germline ends. This chain's CDR3 is CASSPGGRHTDTQYF. The CDR3, as DNA: TGTGCCAGCAGCCCTGGTGGCAGACACACAGATACGCAGTATTTT.

There are a few counts of this clonotype. The chain has TRBV30 and TRBJ2-7; 16 bases are a match to TRBD2. Trimming removed 7 bases from V and 0 bases from J; junction bases left unmatched: 6. There are 16 residues in the CDR3. From germline, CDR1 is GTSNPN and CDR2 SVGIG (reference sequence). The chain's CDR3 is CASGLAGGKSSYEQYF. The CDR3 nucleotides are TGTGCCTCGGGACTAGCGGGAGGGAAGAGCTCCTACGAGCAGTACTTC.

This clonotype was picked up many times. The chain has TRBV28 and TRBJ2-7; the D gene is possibly TRBD2 (6 bases). CDR3 length: 13 amino acids. Per the germline V gene, CDR1 is MDHEN and CDR2 is SYDVKM. V gave up 10 bases and J gave up 2 bases, with 15 bases separating them. The CDR3, as DNA: TGTGCCACTTCCAACGGAGGGACCTACGAGCAGTACTTC. Amino acid sequence: CATSNGGTYEQYF.

There are a few counts of this clonotype. This chain joins TRBV27 and TRBJ1-2, with TRBD1 as a possible D gene (6 bases). This CDR3 has 15 amino acids. The germline gives CDR1 MNHEY, CDR2 SMNVEV (reference sequence). The V end was cut by 7 bases, the J end by 2 bases, with 17 bases between. Here the CDR3 reads CASKLDLGGNYGYTF. CDR3 sequence (DNA): TGTGCCAGCAAGCTTGATCTAGGGGGGAACTATGGCTACACCTTC.

This clonotype came up once. This chain links TRBV6-4 with TRBJ2-3; perhaps TRBD2 as D (5 bases). V was clipped by 7 bases and J by 6 bases, with 17 bases between them. CDR1 is MRHNA, CDR2 SNTAGT, per germline. This CDR3 comprises 14 residues. The DNA for the CDR3 is TGTGCCAGCACTGCGGGTCGTGTATGGGATACGCAGTATTTT. It yields the protein CASTAGRVWDTQYF.

Regarding this clonotype: Being one base from a much bigger clone, this may be a read error. The chain has TRBV6-1 and TRBJ2-7, with D possibly TRBD1 on 6 matching bases. V lost 0 bases to trimming and J lost 3 bases, with 9 bases between them. Germline loops: CDR1 MNHNS, CDR2 SASEGT. The length of the CDR3 is 14 residues. CDR3 sequence (DNA): TGTGCCAGCAGTGAAGCTACAGGGTACTACGAGCAGTACTTC. Amino acids: CASSEATGYYEQYF.

The chain is built from TRBV11-2 and TRBJ2-5; 11 positions agree with TRBD2. V trimming: 5 bases; J trimming: 5 bases; junction bases outside the gene matches: 7. The CDR3 totals 15 residues. Germline lookup yields CDR1 SGHAT and CDR2 FQNNGV. DNA for the CDR3: TGTGCCAGCAGCCCCAAGACTAGCGGGGTTGAGACCCAGTACTTC. Its protein is CASSPKTSGVETQYF.

This clonotype was picked up a small number of times. V is TRBV5-1 and J is TRBJ2-5; 9 positions match TRBD1. This CDR3 has 16 residues. V lost 4 bases, J lost 2 bases, and 9 bases stayed unmatched. CDR1 and CDR2 (germline): SGHRS, YFSETQ. The CDR3 loop reads CASSPGTGLWQETQYF. The CDR3 coding sequence is TGCGCCAGCAGCCCCGGGACAGGGTTGTGGCAAGAGACCCAGTACTTC.

This clonotype has more than one count but fewer than ten. The chain is built from TRBV6-2 or TRBV6-3 and TRBJ2-2; D is ambiguous. The CDR3 is 15 amino acids. Deletions cut 0 bases from V and 4 bases from J, with 9 bases between. The germline gives CDR1 MNHEY, CDR2 SVGEGT. The CDR3 nucleotides are TGTGCCAGCAGTTACTCGTTTGAGAGCACCGGGGAGCTGTTTTTT. This encodes CASSYSFESTGELFF.

As DNA, the CDR3 is TGTGCCAGCAGTCCTTTAGGGGAAGGCTATGGCTACACCTTC. Encoded protein: CASSPLGEGYGYTF. The chain has TRBV27 and TRBJ1-2; D perhaps matches TRBD1 (5 bases). CDR1 and CDR2 from the germline V gene are MNHEY and SMNVEV (reference sequence). Trimming removed 5 bases at V and 4 bases at J, with 14 bases between. This CDR3 has 14 residues.

At least ten counts were recorded for this clonotype. This CDR3 reads CASSPPRGIEQYF. Here the CDR3 DNA reads TGTGCCAGCTCACCACCACGGGGAATCGAGCAGTACTTC. The V call is TRBV18, the J call TRBJ2-7, with D possibly matching TRBD2 (5 bases). Trimming shortened V by 0 bases and J by 6 bases, and 9 bases separated the two germline ends. The germline gives CDR1 KGHSH, CDR2 LQKENI. This CDR3 is 13 amino acids long.

Note on this clonotype: It may be a read error: a sequence one base away is much more abundant. The chain is built from TRBV7-2 and TRBJ1-2, with unresolved D. The germline gives CDR1 SGHTA, CDR2 FQGNSA. V was trimmed by 5 bases and J by 2 bases, leaving 15 bases between them. The CDR3 contains 15 residues. The CDR3 nucleotides read TGTGCCAGCAGCCAATCGGCAGGCTGGAACTATGGCTACACCTTC. Protein sequence: CASSQSAGWNYGYTF.

This clonotype was seen at least ten times. J is TRBJ2-1 and V is TRBV12-3 or TRBV12-4; TRBD2 aligns across 9 bases. After removal of 5 bases from V and 8 bases from J, the junction contained 7 bases not matched to a gene. This CDR3 is 14 amino acids long. The chain's CDR3 is CASSTSGRWDEQFF. The CDR3 nucleotides are TGTGCCAGCAGTACTAGCGGGCGGTGGGATGAGCAGTTCTTC.

V is TRBV5-1 and J is TRBJ1-3, with D maybe TRBD1 (5 bases). From germline, CDR1 is SGHRS and CDR2 YFSETQ. Trimming pared 4 bases from V and 0 bases from J, leaving 14 bases between. CDR3 length: 16 amino acids. CDR3 sequence reads: CASSRGDGSSGNTIYF. DNA for the CDR3: TGCGCCAGCAGCCGGGGGGACGGAAGCTCTGGAAACACCATATATTTT.

This chain connects TRBV24-1 to TRBJ1-5, with TRBD1 identical over 9 bases. Germline values: CDR1 KGHDR, CDR2 SFDVKD. The V segment lost 2 bases and the J segment 3 bases; nucleotides outside the gene matches: 4. The length of the CDR3 is 16 residues. The CDR3 is CATSDSGQGPNQPQHF. The CDR3 coding sequence is TGTGCCACCAGTGATTCCGGACAGGGGCCCAATCAGCCCCAGCATTTT.

The chain uses TRBV12-3 or TRBV12-4 and TRBJ2-7; TRBD2 is a possible D gene (5 bases). The CDR3 extends over 15 amino acids. V was pared by 5 bases and J by 0 bases, with 14 bases between. The CDR3 loop reads CASSPGKYSSYEQYF. The CDR3, as DNA: TGTGCCAGCAGTCCCGGGAAATATAGCTCCTACGAGCAGTACTTC.

This clonotype was counted only a few times. This sequence joins TRBV6-1 and TRBJ2-1, with 15 bases aligning to TRBD2. CDR1 MNHNS and CDR2 SASEGT come from the germline V gene. V dropped 4 bases and J dropped 5; count of bases not matched to a gene: 6. The CDR3 sequence is 17 residues long. Written as DNA, the CDR3 is TGTGCCAGCAGTGGTAGGACTAGCGGGGGGGCTAACAATGAGCAGTTCTTC. This gives the protein CASSGRTSGGANNEQFF.

This clonotype was seen at least ten times. DNA for the CDR3: TGTGCCAGCAGCCAAGTTGGGGACACAGATACGCAGTATTTT. Residues: CASSQVGDTDTQYF. V is TRBV4-2 and J is TRBJ2-3; the D is unclear. The CDR3 sequence is 14 residues long. V was pared by 1 base and J by 2 bases, with 7 bases between. CDR1 is LGHNA, CDR2 YNFKEQ, per germline.

V gene TRBV5-5 combines with J gene TRBJ1-3; D is uncertain. V was shortened by 1 base and J by 0 bases, with 5 bases between the two germline ends. Germline loops: CDR1 SGHKS, CDR2 YYEKEE (reference sequence). CDR3 size: 14 residues. The CDR3 coding sequence is TGTGCCAGCAGCTTGTCTACCTCTGGAAACACCATATATTTT. As protein: CASSLSTSGNTIYF.

This clonotype was picked up a small number of times. The rearrangement uses TRBV7-2 and TRBJ1-1, with a possible D match to TRBD1 (5 bases). The CDR3 is made up of 13 amino acids. Germline V CDR1 and CDR2: SGHTA, FQGNSA. V was shortened by 5 bases and J by 4 bases, with 11 bases between the two germline ends. CDR3 sequence reads: CASSQYQGTEAFF. Here the CDR3 DNA reads TGTGCCAGCAGCCAATATCAGGGCACTGAAGCTTTCTTT.

This clonotype came up many times. J is TRBJ1-2 and V is TRBV4-3; 12 bases are a match to TRBD1. CDR3 length equals 17 residues. Looked up from germline, CDR1 is LGHNA and CDR2 is YSLEER. The V gene end was trimmed by 0 bases and the J gene end by 4 bases; junction bases not matched to a gene: 6. The CDR3 loop reads CASSQDPVGQGAYGYTF. The CDR3 coding sequence is TGCGCCAGCAGCCAAGATCCGGTGGGACAGGGGGCCTATGGCTACACCTTC.

This clonotype was picked up a small number of times. The chain employs TRBV18 and TRBJ2-7, with D possibly called TRBD1 or TRBD2 (5 bases each). Trimming pared 2 bases from V and 2 bases from J, leaving 10 bases between. The germline CDR1 and CDR2 sequences are KGHSH and LQKENI. CDR3 length: 14 amino acids. CDR3 sequence reads: CASSPWDGTYEQYF. CDR3 nucleotide sequence: TGTGCCAGCTCACCATGGGACGGAACCTACGAGCAGTACTTC. The full variable domain, rest sourced from reference TRBV18 and TRBJ2-7, is NAGVMQNPRHLVRRRGQEARLRCSPMKGHSHVYWYRQLPEEGLKFMVYLQKENIIDESGMPKERFSAEFPKEGPSILRIQQVVRGDSAAYFCASSPWDGTYEQYFGPGTRLTVT.

For this clonotype: This may stem from a read error, because a much larger clone lies one nucleotide away. The chain recombines TRBV29-1 with TRBJ2-7; the match to TRBD2 covers 10 bases. Germline assignment: CDR1 SQVTM and CDR2 ANQGSEA. This CDR3 comprises 14 residues. The V and J ends lost 2 bases and 6 bases, in that order; junction bases with no gene match: 7. CDR3 DNA: TGCAGCGTTGAAAGTCAAGCGGGAGGGCGCGAGCAGTACTTC. It translates to CSVESQAGGREQYF.

This clonotype was seen many times. The rearrangement joins TRBV3-1 to TRBJ2-7, with D unclear. CDR1 and CDR2 from the germline V gene are LGHDT and YNNKEL (reference sequence). Trimming shortened V by 1 base and J by 8 bases, and 15 bases separated the two germline ends. The CDR3 is 14 amino acids. Written as DNA, the CDR3 is TGTGCCAGCAGCCAAGTAGGTGGTTTAGCTCAGCAGTACTTC. Protein product: CASSQVGGLAQQYF.

This chain links TRBV2 with TRBJ2-7; TRBD2 matches at 10 bases. This CDR3 spans 13 amino acids. Trimming at V came to 7 bases and at J to 5 bases, leaving 5 bases not matched to a gene. CDR1 and CDR2 (germline): SNHLY, FYNNEI. CDR3 loop: CASNPLAGDEQYF. The CDR3 bases are TGTGCCAGCAATCCTCTAGCGGGAGACGAGCAGTACTTC.

Remarks on this clonotype: A read error is possible here, since a much larger clone lies one base away. The chain is built from TRBV11-2 and TRBJ2-1, with 7 bases matching TRBD2. Per the germline V gene, CDR1 is SGHAT and CDR2 is FQNNGV. Unmatched junction bases numbered 11, after V lost 0 bases and J lost 15 bases. This CDR3 is 14 amino acids long. The CDR3 DNA reads TGTGCCAGCAGCTTAGATATTGGACCAGCGGGACCGTTCTTC. Translated: CASSLDIGPAGPFF.

This clonotype was seen many times. The chain has TRBV10-3 and TRBJ2-3; 8 bases line up with TRBD2. V lost 3 bases and J lost 6; bases outside the gene matches: 8. The CDR3 length is 15 residues. CDR1 is ENHRY and CDR2 is SYGVKD in the germline V gene. CDR3 region: CAISDGGLEGDTQYF. The CDR3 DNA reads TGTGCCATCAGTGATGGGGGACTAGAGGGGGATACGCAGTATTTT.